A single TCR beta chain is shown here with its context. The antigen remains undetermined. This sample was taken from a study of T cell repertoires in ileal Crohn's disease. Noted time point: neoterminal ileum biopsy at postoperative endoscopy, about 6 months after surgery. Some clones are missing from TCRdb's copy, which holds only in-frame ones; the method was immunoSEQ multiplex PCR. The data contain about 59,000 clones, 85% to 90% of them singletons. Notes on the study in general: High-frequency clones were more common in sorted CD8 than CD4 cells. Clonal expansions were more frequent in active smokers than non-smokers at surgery. Clonality above 26.8% at surgery always came with endoscopic recurrence.

This receptor was obtained from an adult with Crohn's disease. Source material: ileal tissue.

In DNA, the CDR3 is TGTGCCAGCAGACCGACAGGGTTTAATGAAAAACTGTTTTTT. It specifies CASRPTGFNEKLFF. This chain joins TRBV6-5 and TRBJ1-4, with 7 nucleotides matching TRBD1. CDR3 length: 14 amino acids. Germline V gives CDR1 MNHEY, CDR2 SVGAGI. Trimming removed 6 bases from V and 4 bases from J; junction bases left unmatched: 5.